Listed below are T cell receptor beta chains from one sample, sequenced in a study of a mutant IDH1 vaccine in newly diagnosed glioma. Some clones are missing from TCRdb's copy, which holds only in-frame ones; the method was immunoSEQ multiplex PCR. The sample shows roughly 110,000 clones, roughly 90% of them seen only once. What these receptors recognize is not known. This specimen was PBMCs, taken from a glioma patient whose treatment included an IDH1 peptide vaccine. Every receptor here comes from a woman aged 45-65 years with glioma. CDR3s include the opening cysteine and the closing phenylalanine or tryptophan. A D gene is named only where the DNA matches it firmly. Rows may omit the clone size; those that give it use once, few, many or a size class.

V gene	D gene	clone size	J gene	CDR3 DNA	CDR3 protein
TRBV19	.	.	TRBJ1-1	TGTGCCAGTAGTACCTCGGGGGGGACGAACACTGAAGCTTTCTTT	CASSTSGGTNTEAFF
TRBV19	.	once	TRBJ2-7	TGTGCCAGTAGTAGGAGGTCCGGGACCCAAGCCTCCTACGAGCAGTACTTC	CASSRRSGTQASYEQYF
TRBV7-9	TRBD1	once	TRBJ1-6	TGTGCCAGCAGCATACCAGGGGGAGATTCACCCCTCCACTTT	CASSIPGGDSPLHF
TRBV18	.	few	TRBJ2-5	TGTGCCAGCTCCCTCGGCCTGTACCAAGAGACCCAGTACTTC	CASSLGLYQETQYF
TRBV6-6	TRBD1	.	TRBJ1-4	TGTGCCAGCAGTATGGGGACAGGGAAGCGGGTTAAACTGTTTTTT	CASSMGTGKRVKLFF
TRBV7-3	.	.	TRBJ2-3	TGTGCCAGCAGCTCTCGGGAGACAGATACGCAGTATTTT	CASSSRETDTQYF
TRBV28	.	.	TRBJ1-5	TGTGCCAGCAGTTTGGGGGTACAGGGAGGTCATCAGCCCCAGCATTTT	CASSLGVQGGHQPQHF
TRBV5-5	TRBD2	.	TRBJ2-4	TGTGCCAGCAGCTTGGACCTAGCGGGAGGAAACATTCAGTACTTC	CASSLDLAGGNIQYF
TRBV6-5	.	.	TRBJ1-5	TGTGCCAGCAGCAGACAGTGGGGCAATCAGCCCCAGCATTTT	CASSRQWGNQPQHF
TRBV28	TRBD1	.	TRBJ1-4	TGTGCCAGCAGTTGGGACAGGGGATCTGAAAAACTGTTTTTT	CASSWDRGSEKLFF
TRBV27	.	.	TRBJ2-2	TGTGCCAGCAGTTTTTACGACACCGGGGAGCTGTTTTTT	CASSFYDTGELFF
TRBV6-5	.	.	TRBJ1-6	TGTGCCAGCAGTTACCTTCCCCGGGTAGATAATTCACCCCTCCACTTT	CASSYLPRVDNSPLHF
TRBV2	.	.	TRBJ1-1	TGTGCCAGCAGTGGGTGGGGTCCGAACACTGAAGCTTTCTTT	CASSGWGPNTEAFF
TRBV14	.	.	TRBJ2-1	TGTGCCAGCAGCCACCTGGACGGTAGCTCCTACAATGAGCAGTTCTTC	CASSHLDGSSYNEQFF
TRBV7-9	.	.	TRBJ2-1	TGTGCCAGCAGCTTAGTCAGGTTTAGGAAGGATGAGCAGTTCTTC	CASSLVRFRKDEQFF
TRBV7-9	TRBD2	.	TRBJ2-3	TGTGCCAGCAGCTTAGTCGCTAGCGGGAGGCCCGCGGAGATTTCGCAGTATTTT	CASSLVASGRPAEISQYF
TRBV6-1	TRBD1	.	TRBJ2-1	TGTGCCATAGGACAGGTCCAAACCTCCTACAATGAGCAGTTCTTC	CAIGQVQTSYNEQFF
TRBV19	.	.	TRBJ1-2	TGTGCCAGTAGTCACCGACAGTTCGGAGTGTATGGCTACACCTTC	CASSHRQFGVYGYTF
TRBV27	.	.	TRBJ2-7	TGTGCCAGCAGTTCTCGCGGCTCCTTCGGGTCCTACGAGCAGTACTTC	CASSSRGSFGSYEQYF
TRBV9	.	once	TRBJ2-1	TGTGCCAGCAGCGTAGCCGGCGGGTACTACAATGAGCAGTTCTTC	CASSVAGGYYNEQFF
TRBV19	TRBD2	.	TRBJ2-7	TGTGCCAGTAGTAACCCGGGACTAGCGGCTTCTGACTACGAGCAGTACTTC	CASSNPGLAASDYEQYF
TRBV6-1	TRBD1	.	TRBJ1-5	TGTGCCAGCAGTACGACAGGGGTAAGTCAGCCCCAGCATTTT	CASSTTGVSQPQHF
TRBV7-9	.	.	TRBJ1-2	TGTGCCAGCAGCTTAGTAGCCAGGCCTTGGGCTGGCTACACCTTC	CASSLVARPWAGYTF
TRBV14	.	.	TRBJ2-2	TGTGCCAGCAGCCGTTGGCGACTTGACGGGGAGCTGTTTTTT	CASSRWRLDGELFF
TRBV6-5	.	.	TRBJ1-6	TGTGCCAGCAGTTACGGGGGGCGTAATTCACCCCTCCACTTT	CASSYGGRNSPLHF
TRBV11-2	.	.	TRBJ2-7	TGTGCCAGCAGCTTAGATCATGGTGGTCCCTACGAGCAGTACTTC	CASSLDHGGPYEQYF
TRBV5-1	TRBD1	.	TRBJ2-7	TGCGCCAGCAGCTTAGGGACAGGGGCCTACGAGCAGTACTTC	CASSLGTGAYEQYF
TRBV28	.	.	TRBJ1-4	TGTGCCAGCAGTTCCATCAGTGGAATGGGAGAAAAACTGTTTTTT	CASSSISGMGEKLFF
TRBV10-3	TRBD1	.	TRBJ1-5	TGTGCCGCCGGACAGGGTACTTCGCCCCAGCATTTT	CAAGQGTSPQHF
TRBV2	.	few	TRBJ1-6	TGTGCCAGCAGTGCCGGGGGTATGACCCTCCACTTT	CASSAGGMTLHF
TRBV5-4	.	.	TRBJ1-1	TGTGCCAGCAGCTTGGGGGCAACTGGGAGGACTGAAGCTTTCTTT	CASSLGATGRTEAFF
TRBV6-5	TRBD1	once	TRBJ2-7	TGTGCCAGCAGCGACAGGGTCTCCTACGAGCAGTACTTC	CASSDRVSYEQYF
TRBV5-1	TRBD1	few	TRBJ2-1	TGCGCCAGCAGCTTGGACCGGGACAGGGGGTGGAATGAGCAGTTCTTC	CASSLDRDRGWNEQFF
TRBV28	TRBD1	.	TRBJ1-1	TGTGCCAGCAGTCTGGGACAGCTGAACACTGAAGCTTTCTTT	CASSLGQLNTEAFF
TRBV5-1	.	.	TRBJ2-1	TGCGCCAGCAGCTTGGATCCCTACAATGAGCAGTTCTTC	CASSLDPYNEQFF
TRBV11-2	.	.	TRBJ2-7	TGTGCCAGCAGCTTAGCGCAGGGGAGGTACGAGCAGTACTTC	CASSLAQGRYEQYF
TRBV28	TRBD2	.	TRBJ2-5	TGTGCCAGCAGTTTATATCTAGCGGGAGGAGAGACCCAGTACTTC	CASSLYLAGGETQYF
TRBV6-5	.	.	TRBJ1-5	TGTGCCAGCACTGGGACATATAGCAATCAGCCCCAGCATTTT	CASTGTYSNQPQHF
TRBV10-3	TRBD1	.	TRBJ1-1	TGTGCCATCAGTGCCCGGACAGGGGAGGTGACTGAAGCTTTCTTT	CAISARTGEVTEAFF
TRBV5-8	.	.	TRBJ2-7	TGTGCCAGCAGCTTGGTGGGGGTTACGTCCTACGAGCAGTACTTC	CASSLVGVTSYEQYF
TRBV7-3	.	.	TRBJ2-5	TGTGCCAGCAGCTTAAGCGGGGTAACAGAGACCCAGTACTTC	CASSLSGVTETQYF
TRBV7-2	.	.	TRBJ1-6	TGTGCCAGCAGCCTGGGGACTCGGTATAATTCACCCCTCCACTTT	CASSLGTRYNSPLHF
TRBV15	.	.	TRBJ2-1	TGTGCCACCAGCAGAGATCTTGACAATGAGCAGTTCTTC	CATSRDLDNEQFF
TRBV28	TRBD1	.	TRBJ1-1	TGTGCCAGCTCTAGCTCCGGACAGGGGGTCAAGGACACTGAAGCTTTCTTT	CASSSSGQGVKDTEAFF
TRBV30	TRBD1	few	TRBJ1-1	TGTGCCTGGATGAGGACAGGGTACACTGAAGCTTTCTTT	CAWMRTGYTEAFF
TRBV10-3	.	.	TRBJ2-1	TGTGCCATCAGTGAGTTTTACGGGTCGAACAATGAGCAGTTCTTC	CAISEFYGSNNEQFF
TRBV9	.	.	TRBJ2-2	TGTGCCAGCAGCGTAGACTCAACCGGGGAGCTGTTTTTT	CASSVDSTGELFF
TRBV19	.	once	TRBJ2-1	TGTGCCAGTAGTTTAAGCGGAAATTACAATGAGCAGTTCTTC	CASSLSGNYNEQFF
TRBV6-5	.	.	TRBJ2-7	TGTGCCAGCAGTCCCGGAACCGAAGTCTACGAGCAGTACTTC	CASSPGTEVYEQYF
TRBV27	.	.	TRBJ1-2	TGTGCCAGCAGTTCTCCTCGGAGTGCAGGGGGCTACACCTTC	CASSSPRSAGGYTF
TRBV10-3	.	.	TRBJ1-3	TGTGCCATCAGTGAGCAGGCGGGAGGGGGAAACACCATATATTTT	CAISEQAGGGNTIYF
TRBV7-9	TRBD1	.	TRBJ1-1	TGTGCCAGCAGCGCTAGGGGGCGAGGAACTGAAGCTTTCTTT	CASSARGRGTEAFF
TRBV10-1	.	.	TRBJ2-1	TGCGCCACCAGCATCGAGGGAAGGAACAATGAGCAGTTCTTC	CATSIEGRNNEQFF